This T cell receptor beta chain was retrieved from a study of CD8+CD57+ T cells in acquired aplastic anemia. In the study overall: Across the sorted CD4+ and CD8+ cells, DNA amounts averaged approximately 3 ug.

Worth noting for this clonotype: What it binds is unknown. The missing conserved phenylalanine or tryptophan at the end of this CDR3 makes a read error likely.

Genomic DNA served as template for TCR beta VDJ and CDR3 profiling. One entry per CDR3 protein results from TCRdb running MiXCR on the reads. The sample consists of around 150,000 distinct CDR3 sequences, 41% of them appearing once. General study findings and limits: Patients and controls turned out to have 25 to 35 CD8+ CDR3 sequences in common.

J gave up 4 bases and V 7 bases, and 2 bases lay outside the gene matches. Germline V lookup: CDR1 SQVTM, CDR2 ANQGSEA. The CDR3 has 12 residues. The source is a human donor in good health, serving as a control. Sequenced material: sorted CD4+, CD8+, or CD8+CD57+ T cells (not recorded which) from PBMCs. V gene TRBV29-1 combines with J gene TRBJ1-1, with 11 bases that match TRBD1. The CDR3 sequence is CSGGQGATEAFL. CDR3 DNA sequence: TGCAGCGGTGGACAGGGGGCCACTGAAGCTTTCCTC.